These T cell receptor beta chains were read from a single sample in a study of blood T cell repertoires in COVID-19. Repertoires were generated with immunoSEQ multiplex PCR, while TCRdb's copy carries only in-frame clones and drops some. Found here are 6,400 or so clones, roughly 87% of them singletons; the top ten hold around 9.1%. Sequences were obtained from peripheral blood. The source of these receptors is a human donor in a cohort sampled during active COVID-19. The donor label of this sample is uncertain. CDR3s include the opening cysteine and the closing phenylalanine or tryptophan. D genes are given only for firm matches. Some rows have no size entry. The others give once, few or many, or a class for an expanded clone.

>TRBJ2-3|-|TRBV10-3|-
CAISAFGGSDTQYF
TGTGCCATCAGTGCTTTTGGGGGCTCGGATACGCAGTATTTT
>TRBJ2-7|TRBD2|TRBV18|few
CASSLAGFAYEQYF
TGTGCCAGCTCCCTAGCGGGATTCGCCTACGAGCAGTACTTC
>TRBJ2-7|TRBD1|TRBV11-2|-
CASSRDRVYEQYF
TGTGCCAGCTCCAGGGACAGGGTCTACGAGCAGTACTTC
>TRBJ2-5|TRBD2|TRBV7-9|-
CASSRGLARETQYF
TGTGCCAGCAGCCGTGGACTAGCTAGGGAGACCCAGTACTTC
>TRBJ2-1|TRBD2|TRBV3-1/TRBV3-2|-
CASSQSGTSGTPTFNEQFF
TGTGCCAGCAGCCAATCCGGGACTAGCGGGACTCCTACATTCAATGAGCAGTTCTTC
>TRBJ2-7|TRBD1|TRBV27|-
CASRQYRGERDTRRYEQYF
TGTGCCAGCAGACAATACAGGGGAGAAAGAGACACAAGGCGCTACGAGCAGTACTTC
>TRBJ2-5|TRBD2|TRBV5-6|-
CASSLVWRSGEGETQYF
TGTGCCAGCAGCTTGGTATGGCGTAGCGGGGAGGGAGAGACCCAGTACTTC
>TRBJ2-2|TRBD1|TRBV29-1|-
CSVEQGVGELFF
TGCAGCGTTGAACAGGGGGTAGGGGAGCTGTTTTTT
>TRBJ1-1|TRBD1|TRBV3-1/TRBV3-2|-
CASSQGDRGRTEAFF
TGTGCCAGCAGCCAAGGGGACAGGGGGCGAACTGAAGCTTTCTTT
>TRBJ1-4|-|TRBV5-1|-
CASSIQVGEKLFF
TGCGCCAGCAGCATACAGGTTGGCGAAAAACTGTTTTTT
>TRBJ1-1|-|TRBV19|-
CASSRTDMNTEAFF
TGTGCCAGTAGTAGGACAGATATGAACACTGAAGCTTTCTTT
>TRBJ2-3|TRBD2|TRBV18|-
CASSPPGLAGGSTDTQYF
TGTGCCAGCTCACCACCGGGACTAGCGGGGGGGAGCACAGATACGCAGTATTTT
>TRBJ2-1|-|TRBV7-8|-
CASSRPDRHPVDEQFF
TGTGCCAGCAGCAGACCCGACAGGCATCCCGTGGATGAGCAGTTCTTC
>TRBJ2-5|-|TRBV29-1|-
CSVDLQGGETQYF
TGCAGCGTTGATCTCCAGGGGGGAGAGACCCAGTACTTC
>TRBJ2-2|TRBD2|TRBV4-1|-
CASSQGFFLGGRHTGELFF
TGCGCCAGCAGCCAAGGTTTTTTTTTGGGCGGGAGACACACCGGGGAGCTGTTTTTT
>TRBJ1-5|-|TRBV6-5|-
CASSYAGDGQPQHF
TGTGCCAGCAGTTACGCAGGGGACGGCCAGCCCCAGCATTTT